The 5 T cell receptor beta chains given below trace back to one sample, sequenced in a study of blood T cells in healthy people across ages (dated by TCRdb to the mid-2010s). Preparation of the library involved 5' RACE. The instrument given in TCRdb is Illumina HiSeq 2500. A second PCR of about 7 to 12 cycles was performed with a sample-barcoded 5' primer and a J-beta primer mix. The public reads were reanalyzed by TCRdb: fastp trimming at Q25, MiXCR alignment, in-frame beta chains only. Entries are consolidated by CDR3 protein sequence, retaining the most common genes and DNA. In this sample the table shows about 1 million distinct CDR3 sequences, 20% to 25% of which occur a single time. The top ten clones comprise around 0.7% of the sample. The data also belong to a second study, concerning T cells of mothers and their children.

The sequenced sample consisted of blood. The receptor source for this set is a girl aged 2-10 years in good health.

The sample holds many counts of this clonotype. This chain joins TRBV4-1 and TRBJ2-7; D gene uncertain. Trimming stripped 0 bases from V and 2 bases from J, with 11 bases between. CDR1 is MGHRA, CDR2 YSYEKL, per germline. The CDR3 has 15 amino acids. DNA of the CDR3: TGCGCCAGCAGCCAAGATTCAAACAGCCCCTACGAGCAGTACTTC. It is translated as CASSQDSNSPYEQYF.

The sample holds a few counts of this clonotype. The gene calls are TRBV12-3 or TRBV12-4 and TRBJ2-5, with D maybe TRBD1 (5 bases). The better agreement between TRBJ2-1 and the DNA end casts doubt on the J call. The length of the CDR3 is 12 residues. CDR3 residues: CASSFPGLEQFF. The CDR3 nucleotides read TGTGCCAGCAGCTTCCCAGGGCTGGAGCAGTTCTTC.

CDR3 DNA: TGTGCCAGCAGCCCCCGCATTAGCGGGAGCTACGAGCAGTACTTC. The encoded protein is CASSPRISGSYEQYF. V usage is TRBV7-2 and J usage is TRBJ2-7, with 9 positions matching TRBD2. This CDR3 spans 15 amino acids. From germline, CDR1 is SGHTA and CDR2 FQGNSA. V was clipped by 5 bases and J by 3 bases; unmatched bases: 8.

The V and J genes are TRBV5-1 and TRBJ1-1, with TRBD1 as a possible D gene (6 bases). Germline V gives CDR1 SGHRS, CDR2 YFSETQ. The V end was cut by 3 bases, the J end by 6 bases, with 15 bases between. This CDR3 comprises 14 residues. The DNA for the CDR3 is TGCGCCAGCAGCTGGAACGGACAGACCGCTGAAGCTTTCTTT. This gives the protein CASSWNGQTAEAFF.

This sequence joins TRBV3-1 and TRBJ2-7, with TRBD2 as a possible D gene (5 bases). Trimming cost V 0 bases and J 0 bases, with 9 bases left between them. Germline V gene lookup returns CDR1 LGHDT and CDR2 YNNKEL (reference sequence). CDR3 length equals 15 residues. CDR3 sequence reads: CASSQDKRSSYEQYF. The CDR3 nucleotides are TGTGCCAGCAGCCAAGATAAGCGGAGCTCCTACGAGCAGTACTTC.